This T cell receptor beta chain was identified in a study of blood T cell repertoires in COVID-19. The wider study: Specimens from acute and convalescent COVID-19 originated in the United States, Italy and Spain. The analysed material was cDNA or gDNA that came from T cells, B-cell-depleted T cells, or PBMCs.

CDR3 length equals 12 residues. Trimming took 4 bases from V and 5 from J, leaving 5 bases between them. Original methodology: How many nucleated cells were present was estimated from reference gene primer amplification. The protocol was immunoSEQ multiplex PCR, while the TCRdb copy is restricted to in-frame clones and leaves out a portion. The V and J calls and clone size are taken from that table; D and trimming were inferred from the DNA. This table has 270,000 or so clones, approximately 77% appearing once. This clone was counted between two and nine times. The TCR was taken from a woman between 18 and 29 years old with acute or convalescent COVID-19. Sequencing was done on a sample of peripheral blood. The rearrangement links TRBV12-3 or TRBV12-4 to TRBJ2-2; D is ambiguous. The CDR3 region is CASSYSTGELFF. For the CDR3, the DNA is TGTGCCAGCAGTTATAGTACCGGGGAGCTGTTTTTT.